What follows is one T cell receptor (beta chain) and its context. Its antigen remains unidentified. Drawn from each donor were roughly 9.4 milliliters of peripheral blood. The junction had 9 bases not matched to a gene; V was cut back by 5 bases and J by 5 bases. The germline gives CDR1 SEHNR, CDR2 FQNEAQ (reference sequence). The CDR3 consists of 16 residues. This record belongs to a study of blood T cells in healthy people across ages. Study-level points and caveats: In older individuals, TCR beta diversity per million T cells was lower, falling roughly linearly with age. Donors of long life had a larger count of naive CD4+ cells and greater diversity than aged donors.

With a J-beta primer mix and a sample-barcoded 5' primer, a second PCR ran roughly 6 to 12 cycles. TCRdb analysed the 5' RACE reads with MiXCR anew, one entry per CDR3 protein. The table records about 1.1 million distinct CDR3 sequences, roughly two fifths of them present only once. Sequencing was done on a sample of blood. The TCR comes from a young man in good health. This sequence joins TRBV7-9 and TRBJ2-3; 11 nucleotides match TRBD2. The CDR3 region has the DNA TGTGCCAGCAGCGTACTACTAGCGGGGGATGGAGATACGCAGTATTTT. This encodes CASSVLLAGDGDTQYF.